The 2 T cell receptor beta chains reported below all come from one sample, sequenced in a study of long-term antiretroviral therapy in people with HIV. At survey level, the immunoSEQ assay was run in its v3.0 version. Sequenced by immunoSEQ multiplex PCR; TCRdb stores in-frame clones only, minus some. The table lists tens of thousands of clones, 95% of them singletons. Sample: unsorted PBMCs, taken 5.3 years after starting antiretroviral therapy. The receptors here all came from a man under 40 with HIV.

The rearrangement joins TRBV30 to TRBJ2-5, with 9 bases that match TRBD2. Germline CDR1 GTSNPN, CDR2 SVGIG (reference sequence). V was pared by 0 bases and J by 3 bases, with 5 bases of the junction left unmatched. The CDR3 spans 15 residues. CDR3 nucleotide sequence: TGTGCCTGGAGTGTCAAGCTAGCGGGGAAAGAGACCCAGTACTTC. Its protein is CAWSVKLAGKETQYF.

The V call is TRBV15, the J call TRBJ2-1, with D perhaps TRBD2 (6 bases). The V and J ends lost 5 bases and 10 bases respectively, with 15 bases between them. From germline, CDR1 is LNHNV and CDR2 YYDKDF (reference sequence). The CDR3 has 13 residues. This CDR3 is CATSSGRGREQFF. DNA for the CDR3: TGTGCCACCAGCTCAGGGCGGGGCCGGGAGCAGTTCTTC.